The 11 T cell receptor beta chains below come from one sample, sequenced in a study of CD8 T cells in ankylosing spondylitis. Study-level findings and limits: A TCR beta motif of 7 or 8 highly homologous variants appeared characteristic of ankylosing spondylitis blood.

No antigen is known for these receptors. TCRdb reanalysed the 5' RACE reads using MiXCR and keeps one entry per CDR3 protein. The table includes some 240,000 distinct CDR3 sequences, 7% to 8% detected once. Input material: blood, either unsorted or a sorted T cell fraction (not recorded which). These receptors were obtained from a male donor with ankylosing spondylitis.

This clonotype came up many times. The chain is built from TRBV27 and TRBJ2-3; D is possibly TRBD2 (6 bases). Germline CDR1 and CDR2: MNHEY and SMNVEV (reference sequence). This CDR3 spans 15 amino acids. V lost 3 bases and J lost 4, with 14 bases in between. The CDR3 region has the DNA TGTGCCAGCAGTTTTGCGGGATTGGCACCAGATACGCAGTATTTT. Amino acids: CASSFAGLAPDTQYF.

The chain uses TRBV11-2 and TRBJ2-5; 7 bases align to TRBD2. The CDR3 runs to 19 residues. J lost 2 bases, V lost 0 bases, and 15 bases had no gene match. Germline CDR1 and CDR2: SGHAT and FQNNGV. CDR3 nucleotide sequence: TGTGCCAGCAGCTTAGATCTCAACAGTGGCAGGGAGGGTCAAGAGACCCAGTACTTC. Protein product: CASSLDLNSGREGQETQYF.

The chain employs TRBV28 and TRBJ2-7, with a weak D call TRBD2 (5 bases). CDR3 length: 16 residues. The germline CDR1 and CDR2 sequences are MDHEN and SYDVKM. V was clipped by 5 bases and J by 0 bases, with 17 bases between them. The CDR3 region is CASSPTEGTFSYEQYF. The DNA of the CDR3 is TGTGCCAGCAGTCCCACTGAGGGTACCTTCTCCTACGAGCAGTACTTC.

In its sample, this clonotype was seen a few times. The V gene is TRBV12-3 or TRBV12-4, the J gene TRBJ1-5; D is undetermined. This CDR3 region has 13 residues. The V gene lost 3 bases and the J gene lost 5 bases, with 8 bases spanning the gap. The CDR3 coding sequence is TGTGCCAGCAGTTTGGACGGTTATCAGCCCCAGCATTTT. It encodes CASSLDGYQPQHF.

At least ten counts were recorded for this clonotype. The DNA for the CDR3 is TGCGCCAGCAGCTTGGGACCGATGAATGAGCAGTTCTTC. Translation: CASSLGPMNEQFF. V usage is TRBV5-1 and J usage is TRBJ2-1; D gene uncertain. Trimming removed 0 bases from V and 7 bases from J, with 8 bases in between. The CDR3 runs 13 residues. CDR1 SGHRS and CDR2 YFSETQ come from the germline V gene. Drawing the rest from reference TRBV5-1 and TRBJ2-1, the complete variable domain is KAGVTQTPRYLIKTRGQQVTLSCSPISGHRSVSWYQQTPGQGLQFLFEYFSETQRNKGNFPGRFSGRQFSNSRSEMNVSTLELGDSALYLCASSLGPMNEQFFGPGTRLTVL.

This clonotype was seen at least ten times. The chain joins TRBV20-1 to TRBJ2-7; 7 bases fit TRBD2. V shed 2 bases, J shed 2 bases, and the junction held 3 bases outside the gene matches. Germline V gene sequence: CDR1 DFQATT, CDR2 SNEGSKA (reference sequence). The CDR3 spans 13 residues. CDR3 protein: CSARLAEPYEQYF. CDR3 sequence (DNA): TGCAGTGCTAGACTAGCGGAGCCCTACGAGCAGTACTTC.

There are many counts of this clonotype. The V gene is TRBV4-3, the J gene TRBJ1-2; perhaps TRBD1 as D (5 bases). CDR1 is LGHNA, CDR2 YSLEER, per germline. The V and J ends lost 0 bases and 2 bases respectively, with 7 bases between them. The CDR3 covers 14 residues. CDR3 bases: TGCGCCAGCAGCCAAGACCAGGGAAACTATGGCTACACCTTC. This translates into CASSQDQGNYGYTF.

There are many counts of this clonotype. The chain couples TRBV6-2 or TRBV6-3 to TRBJ1-5; D remains ambiguous. This CDR3 has 14 amino acids. The V and J ends lost 7 bases and 0 bases respectively, with 10 bases between them. Per germline, CDR1 MNHEY and CDR2 SVGEGT. CDR3 loop: CASIGLASNQPQHF. DNA for the CDR3: TGTGCCAGCATCGGTTTGGCTAGCAATCAGCCCCAGCATTTT.

This clonotype was recorded many times. The chain couples TRBV5-6 to TRBJ2-7; 10 nucleotides agree with TRBD1. Germline lookup yields CDR1 SGHDT and CDR2 YYEEEE. CDR3 length: 13 amino acids. V lost 9 bases, J lost 4 bases, and 7 bases stayed unmatched. DNA of the CDR3: TGTGCCACCTCTCGGGACAGGGGATACGAGCAGTACTTC. Its protein is CATSRDRGYEQYF.

This clonotype occurred many times. The chain joins TRBV12-3 or TRBV12-4 to TRBJ2-7; D remains unclear. V gave up 6 bases and J gave up 2 bases, with 14 bases separating them. This CDR3 contains 14 residues. The CDR3 sequence is CASSPTPIPYEQYF. DNA for the CDR3: TGTGCCAGCAGCCCTACACCCATCCCCTACGAGCAGTACTTC.

Ten or more counts support this clonotype. The V call is TRBV9, the J call TRBJ1-2; TRBD1 might be the D (5 bases). Per germline, CDR1 SGDLS and CDR2 YYNGEE. Trimming took 5 bases from V and 4 from J, leaving 18 bases between them. This CDR3 has 15 amino acids. CDR3 sequence (DNA): TGTGCCAGCAGAGGAGGGGACGATTCGGCCTATGGCTACACCTTC. It translates to CASRGGDDSAYGYTF. Using reference TRBV9 and TRBJ1-2 for the parts outside the CDR3, the full variable domain is DSGVTQTPKHLITATGQRVTLRCSPRSGDLSVYWYQQSLDQGLQFLIQYYNGEERAKGNILERFSAQQFPDLHSELNLSSLELGDSALYFCASRGGDDSAYGYTFGSGTRLTVV.